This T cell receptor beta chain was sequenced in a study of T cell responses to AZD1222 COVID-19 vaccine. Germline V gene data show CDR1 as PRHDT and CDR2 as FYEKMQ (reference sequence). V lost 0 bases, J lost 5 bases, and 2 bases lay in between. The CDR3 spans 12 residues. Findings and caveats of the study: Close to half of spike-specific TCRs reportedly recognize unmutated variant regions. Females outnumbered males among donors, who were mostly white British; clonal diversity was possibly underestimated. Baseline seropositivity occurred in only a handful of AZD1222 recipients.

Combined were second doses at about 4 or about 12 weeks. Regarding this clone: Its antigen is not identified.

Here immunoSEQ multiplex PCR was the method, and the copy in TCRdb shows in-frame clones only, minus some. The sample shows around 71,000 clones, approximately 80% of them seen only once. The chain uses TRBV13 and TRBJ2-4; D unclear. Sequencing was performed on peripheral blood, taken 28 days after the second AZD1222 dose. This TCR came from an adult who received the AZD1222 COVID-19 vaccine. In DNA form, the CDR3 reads TGTGCCAGCAGCTTAGGAGAAAACATTCAGTACTTC. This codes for CASSLGENIQYF.